What follows is one TCR beta chain and its context. Antigen: not known. Sorting gave populations that all exceeded 98% purity. The sample originates from a study of beta chain features in type 1 diabetes. Expressed TCRB transcripts were sequenced after all isolated RNA was converted to cDNA. Assay used: immunoSEQ multiplex PCR; TCRdb lists only in-frame clones, some missing. The sample yields nearly 700,000 clones, 10% to 15% seen once. Study findings and constraints: The naive, central memory and Treg TCRB repertoires looked more alike in patients than they did in healthy donors. Moderately but significantly shorter TCRB CDR3s were found in Type 1 diabetes patients in all four CD4+ subsets. Insertions were fewer and deletions more numerous at VDJ junctions in type 1 diabetes patients.

The CDR3 covers 17 residues. Trimming cost V 3 bases and J 2 bases; bases outside gene matches: 12. The germline gives CDR1 SGHRS, CDR2 YFSETQ. Sequencing was performed on naive CD4+ T cells from blood. This sequence joins TRBV5-1 and TRBJ2-7; 9 bases agree with TRBD1. The receptor was derived from a man between 18 and 29 years old with type 1 diabetes. CDR3 coding DNA: TGCGCCAGCAGCTACGGTAGGGGACAGGGAAGTGCCTACGAGCAGTACTTC. Encoded protein: CASSYGRGQGSAYEQYF. Together with reference TRBV5-1 and TRBJ2-7, the CDR3 gives the full variable domain: KAGVTQTPRYLIKTRGQQVTLSCSPISGHRSVSWYQQTPGQGLQFLFEYFSETQRNKGNFPGRFSGRQFSNSRSEMNVSTLELGDSALYLCASSYGRGQGSAYEQYFGPGTRLTVT.